The 5 T cell receptor beta chains in this list originate from one sample, sequenced in a study of cytomegalovirus exposure and HLA in healthy donors (dated by TCRdb to 2016 to 2017). The library was obtained by the immunoSEQ multiplex PCR assay. The multiplex PCR relied on a mix of 60 forward primers for TCR Vbeta segments and 13 reverse primers for TCR Jbeta segments. This immuneACCESS table, as held by TCRdb, lists in-frame sequences with V and J called but not all clones. Of the missing ones, under half trace to an unresolved V gene in checked studies; the others have no known cause. The sample table holds about 120,000 clones, of which 65% to 80% were seen once. The ten largest account for roughly 6% of the sample. Sequencing was done on a sample of PBMCs. The receptors were gathered from a young man in good health and CMV-seropositive.

In nucleotides, the CDR3 is TGTGCCAGCAGGGACAGGGCCAACTATGGCTACACCTTC. It is translated as CASRDRANYGYTF. The chain uses TRBV25-1 and TRBJ1-2; 8 bases match TRBD1. J gave up 2 bases and V 6 bases, and 2 bases lay outside the gene matches. The CDR3 contains 13 residues. Germline CDR1 is MGHDK and CDR2 is SYGVNS.

CDR3 loop: CASSQGTGINYGYTF. Written as DNA, the CDR3 is TGTGCCAGCAGTCAGGGGACAGGGATTAACTATGGCTACACCTTC. The V call is TRBV25-1, the J call TRBJ1-2; 9 nucleotides align to TRBD1. In germline, CDR1 is MGHDK, CDR2 SYGVNS. J was trimmed by 1 base and V by 5 bases; bases with no gene match: 5. The CDR3 length is 15 residues.

The chain employs TRBV25-1 and TRBJ2-1, with 7 bases lining up with TRBD1. From germline, CDR1 is MGHDK and CDR2 SYGVNS. The J segment lost 0 bases and the V segment lost 2 bases, leaving 10 bases of the junction unmatched. This CDR3 contains 18 residues. CDR3 sequence (DNA): TGTGCCAGCAGTGAACCCTCAACAGGGGAAAGCTCCTACAATGAGCAGTTCTTC. This codes for CASSEPSTGESSYNEQFF.

This clone was observed a few times. V is TRBV10-3 and J is TRBJ1-1, with D perhaps matching TRBD1 (5 bases). Germline V gene data show CDR1 as ENHRY and CDR2 as SYGVKD. The CDR3 is 15 residues long. The V and J ends lost 1 base and 1 base respectively, with 10 bases between them. The CDR3 loop reads CAISELGLTNTEAFF. The CDR3 DNA is TGTGCCATCAGTGAGTTGGGGCTTACGAACACTGAAGCTTTCTTT.

The rearrangement links TRBV6-5 to TRBJ2-5; weak D call: TRBD2 (5 bases). Trimming stripped 0 bases from V and 1 base from J, with 6 bases between. The V gene's germline CDR1 is MNHEY and CDR2 SVGAGI. This CDR3 has 14 amino acids. CDR3 loop: CASSYSGLQETQYF. The CDR3 region has the DNA TGTGCCAGCAGTTACTCCGGACTCCAAGAGACCCAGTACTTC.